A selection of T cell receptor beta chains follows, all from one sample in a study of T cell responses to AZD1222 COVID-19 vaccine. Repertoires were generated with immunoSEQ multiplex PCR, while TCRdb's copy carries only in-frame clones and drops some. The sample lists 55,000 to 70,000 clones, 89% occurring once. This sample comprised peripheral blood, obtained 28 days after the second AZD1222 dose. These receptor sequences come from an adult who received the AZD1222 COVID-19 vaccine. CDR3s include the opening cysteine and the closing phenylalanine or tryptophan. The order of the fields is V gene, clone size, D gene, J gene, CDR3 protein, CDR3 DNA. The D gene is left open where the match is weak. Clone size is not always given. Where it is, it says once, few, many or a class for expanded clones.

TRBV6-4	NA	TRBD2	TRBJ2-3	CASSPLGSGTHPSTDTQYF	TGTGCCAGCAGTCCCCTGGGTAGCGGGACACATCCTAGCACAGATACGCAGTATTTT
TRBV6-5	NA	TRBD1	TRBJ1-5	CASSQQGADQPQHF	TGTGCCAGCAGTCAGCAGGGGGCAGACCAGCCCCAGCATTTT
TRBV5-4	few	NA	TRBJ1-1	CASSLVLGTNTEAFF	TGTGCCAGCAGCTTGGTTTTGGGGACGAACACTGAAGCTTTCTTT
TRBV5-4	once	NA	TRBJ1-6	CASSLDGVNNSPLHF	TGTGCCAGCAGCTTGGATGGGGTCAATAATTCACCCCTCCACTTT
TRBV20-1	NA	TRBD1	TRBJ1-1	CSASYRGLTGTEAFF	TGCAGTGCTAGTTACAGGGGGCTAACCGGCACTGAAGCTTTCTTT
TRBV18	NA	NA	TRBJ1-1	CASSREQGAEAFF	TGTGCCAGCTCACGGGAGCAGGGCGCTGAAGCTTTCTTT
TRBV6-1	NA	TRBD2	TRBJ2-7	CASSEAAGTSYEQYF	TGTGCCAGCAGTGAAGCAGCGGGGACCTCCTACGAGCAGTACTTC
TRBV19	NA	NA	TRBJ1-1	CASKNRVNTEAFF	TGTGCCAGTAAGAACAGGGTGAACACTGAAGCTTTCTTT
TRBV12-5	NA	TRBD1	TRBJ1-2	CASGTGQGGNTF	TGTGCTAGTGGTACCGGACAGGGGGGGAACACCTTC
TRBV9	NA	NA	TRBJ2-1	CASRRGGSSYNEQFF	TGTGCCAGCAGGAGGGGCGGCAGCTCCTACAATGAGCAGTTCTTC
TRBV4-3	NA	TRBD2	TRBJ2-2	CASSPFELAGATGELFF	TGCGCCAGCAGTCCCTTCGAGCTAGCGGGAGCCACCGGGGAGCTGTTTTTT
TRBV3-1/TRBV3-2	NA	NA	TRBJ1-1	CASSQVPGDFEAFF	TGTGCCAGCAGCCAAGTTCCAGGGGACTTTGAAGCTTTCTTT
TRBV11-2	NA	TRBD2	TRBJ2-1	CASSLEREEQFF	TGTGCCAGCAGCTTAGAGCGGGAGGAGCAGTTCTTC
TRBV19	NA	NA	TRBJ1-1	CASSMQSMLNTEAFF	TGTGCCAGTAGTATGCAGAGTATGTTGAACACTGAAGCTTTCTTT
TRBV5-1	NA	NA	TRBJ2-3	CASSLDPATPWDTQYF	TGCGCCAGCAGCTTGGATCCGGCCACCCCCTGGGATACGCAGTATTTT
TRBV10-3	NA	TRBD2	TRBJ2-1	CAIKTSQGDPYNEQFF	TGTGCCATCAAGACTAGCCAAGGGGATCCGTACAATGAGCAGTTCTTC
TRBV10-3	NA	NA	TRBJ1-2	CAISESGRHLGYGYTF	TGTGCCATCAGTGAGTCCGGCCGCCACCTCGGGTATGGCTACACCTTC
TRBV2	NA	NA	TRBJ2-3	CATLLGLDTDTQYF	TGTGCCACCCTGTTGGGTTTGGACACAGATACGCAGTATTTT
TRBV28	NA	TRBD1	TRBJ2-3	CASSSFIGGQADTQYF	TGTGCCAGCAGTTCCTTTATAGGGGGCCAAGCAGATACGCAGTATTTT
TRBV11-3	NA	NA	TRBJ2-3	CASSPHSSGPLDTQYF	TGTGCCAGCAGCCCACACTCCAGCGGGCCCTTGGATACGCAGTATTTT
TRBV6-2/TRBV6-3	NA	NA	TRBJ2-3	CASSYSSSRADTQYF	TGTGCCAGCAGTTACTCGTCTAGCAGGGCAGATACGCAGTATTTT
TRBV3-1/TRBV3-2	NA	NA	TRBJ2-5	CASSQDVGKGRGETQYF	TGTGCCAGCAGCCAAGATGTCGGAAAGGGGAGAGGAGAGACCCAGTACTTC
TRBV9	NA	NA	TRBJ2-7	CASSVVPSSYEQYF	TGTGCCAGCAGCGTAGTGCCCAGTTCCTACGAGCAGTACTTC
TRBV2	NA	TRBD2	TRBJ2-3	CASSVLAGSRTDTQYF	TGTGCCAGCAGTGTGCTAGCGGGGAGTCGCACAGATACGCAGTATTTT
TRBV29-1	NA	NA	TRBJ2-5	CSVQGTQETQYF	TGCAGCGTTCAGGGAACTCAAGAGACCCAGTACTTC
TRBV4-3	NA	TRBD1	TRBJ1-1	CASSQDRGITEAFF	TGCGCCAGCAGCCAAGACAGGGGGATTACTGAAGCTTTCTTT
TRBV6-2/TRBV6-3	NA	TRBD1	TRBJ2-5	CASSNMDRAWEETQYF	TGTGCCAGCAGCAACATGGACAGGGCCTGGGAAGAGACCCAGTACTTC
TRBV14	once	NA	TRBJ2-7	CASSQTAGRREQYF	TGTGCCAGCAGCCAGACGGCGGGGAGAAGGGAGCAGTACTTC
TRBV5-1	NA	NA	TRBJ1-1	CASSSTGANTEAFF	TGCGCCAGCAGCTCTACAGGAGCGAACACTGAAGCTTTCTTT
TRBV7-2	few	NA	TRBJ2-2	CASSPLWGNTGELFF	TGTGCCAGCAGCCCCCTTTGGGGAAACACCGGGGAGCTGTTTTTT
TRBV7-2	NA	NA	TRBJ2-7	CASSLSYEQYF	TGTGCCAGCAGTCTCTCCTACGAGCAGTACTTC